The table lists the clone carrying this T cell receptor beta chain with a few counts. Antigen specificity is unknown. From germline, CDR1 is MDHEN and CDR2 SYDVKM. V trimming: 0 bases; J trimming: 7 bases; junction bases outside the gene matches: 5. This CDR3 is built from 15 residues. Using RNA template, CDR3s of TCR alpha and beta were amplified with iRepertoire arm-PCR. For one-step reverse transcription and amplification, about 85-400 ng of tissue mRNA or PBMC total RNA was used. TCRdb recomputed calls from the multiplex PCR reads with MiXCR, one row per CDR3 protein. The data contain under 150,000 distinct CDR3 sequences, around 25% of them singletons. The data were obtained in a study of glioma-infiltrating T cells. General observations from the study: Tissue and blood shared very few CDR3 sequences.

The source of this sequence is a human donor with low-grade glioma or glioblastoma, undergoing nonglioma brain surgery, or in good health (not recorded which). Sequencing was carried out using glioma tissue, nonneoplastic brain tissue, or PBMCs (not recorded which). V and J are TRBV28 and TRBJ2-3; 9 bases are shared with TRBD2. DNA for the CDR3: TGTGCCAGCAGTTTATGGGGCGGGGGGGCAAATACGCAGTATTTT. This encodes CASSLWGGGANTQYF.